This T cell receptor (beta chain) was recorded in a study of early T cells in non-severe SARS-CoV-2 infection. Study in general: The chains were unpaired, and the sequenced material was bulk RNA from unsorted whole blood. The study, taken as a whole, reports: Matching with VDJdb favored anti-spike CD8 responses (missing private and CD4 specificities).

As for this clonotype: Its specificity is unknown.

Unique molecular identifiers were attached to individual cDNA molecules. TCRdb itself ran the 5' RACE reads through MiXCR, one entry per CDR3 protein. This sample has some 54,000 distinct CDR3 sequences; more than 9.5% occur once, and the top ten carry 13%. Sequencing input: whole blood. The clonotype comes from an adult who was a healthcare worker with PCR-confirmed SARS-CoV-2 infection or an uninfected control (not recorded which).

The CDR3 loop reads CASSQRANTDTQYF. In nucleotides, the CDR3 is TGTGCCAGCAGCCAACGGGCAAACACAGATACGCAGTATTTT. The rearrangement uses TRBV6-6 and TRBJ2-3; no clear D gene. In germline, CDR1 is MNHNY, CDR2 SVGAGI (reference sequence). The ends were cut back, 6 bases at V and 2 bases at J, with 12 bases in the middle. The CDR3 extends over 14 amino acids.